One sample yielded the 27 T cell receptor beta chains listed below, sequenced in a study of Siglec-9 on CD8 T cells in melanoma. Generated by immunoSEQ multiplex PCR, the TCRdb table keeps only in-frame clones and is missing some. The sample has 25,000 to 35,000 clones, 80% seen once. The material sequenced was Siglec-9- CD8+ T cells sorted from blood. The receptor source for this set is a human donor in good health.

The V gene is TRBV6-5, the J gene TRBJ1-5, with TRBD1 matching over 8 bases. The trim removed 8 bases at V and 7 bases at J, leaving 10 bases unmatched. Germline loops: CDR1 MNHEY, CDR2 SVGAGI. The CDR3 extends over 14 amino acids. The CDR3 DNA reads as TGTGCCAGCGCCTCCGCAGGGGGCGCACAGCCCCAGCATTTT. Protein product: CASASAGGAQPQHF.

This clone is termed medium-sized. V gene TRBV7-9 combines with J gene TRBJ1-5; 10 nucleotides align to TRBD1. J gave up 5 bases and V 4 bases, and 11 bases lay outside the gene matches. CDR3 length equals 17 residues. Germline CDR1 and CDR2: SEHNR and FQNEAQ (reference sequence). The CDR3 region has the DNA TGTGCCAGCAGCTCCTCCAGACAGGGGGCTAAGGATCAGCCCCAGCATTTT. This sequence encodes CASSSSRQGAKDQPQHF. Supplemented by reference TRBV7-9 and TRBJ1-5, the full variable domain reads DTGVSQNPRHKITKRGQNVTFRCDPISEHNRLYWYRQTLGQGPEFLTYFQNEAQLEKSRLLSDRFSAERPKGSFSTLEIQRTEQGDSAMYLCASSSSRQGAKDQPQHFGDGTRLSIL.

The chain carries TRBV6-6 and TRBJ2-7; D is possibly TRBD1 (6 bases). CDR1 is MNHNY and CDR2 is SVGAGI in the germline V gene (reference sequence). V gave up 5 bases and J gave up 2 bases, with 13 bases separating them. The CDR3 covers 14 residues. In nucleotides, the CDR3 is TGTGCCAGCAGTGCCGCGGCAGGGGCCTACGAGCAGTACGTC. It codes for CASSAAAGAYEQYV.

The chain couples TRBV13 to TRBJ2-2, with D unresolved. This CDR3 region has 14 residues. Germline V gene lookup returns CDR1 PRHDT and CDR2 FYEKMQ (reference sequence). V was trimmed by 7 bases and J by 0 bases, leaving 9 bases between them. The CDR3 loop reads CASTSGPNTGELFF. In nucleotides, the CDR3 is TGTGCCAGCACCTCCGGGCCGAACACCGGGGAGCTGTTTTTT.

The J gene is TRBJ1-1, the V gene TRBV7-6; 10 nucleotides line up with TRBD1. After removal of 1 base from V and 0 bases from J, the junction contained 2 bases not matched to a gene. Germline V CDR1 and CDR2: SGHVS, FNYEAQ. The CDR3 is made up of 16 amino acids. CDR3 region: CASSLGTGGMNTEAFF. CDR3 in DNA: TGTGCCAGCAGCTTAGGGACAGGGGGGATGAACACTGAAGCTTTCTTT.

Only one count was recorded for this clone. The V call is TRBV5-1, the J call TRBJ2-3, with a possible D match to TRBD2 (6 bases). The CDR3 runs 15 residues. V was cut by 3 bases and J by 1 base, with 12 bases left in between. Germline CDR1 and CDR2: SGHRS and YFSETQ. The CDR3 DNA reads TGCGCCAGCAGCTACACTAGCAGAGGCACAGATACGCAGTATTTT. It is translated as CASSYTSRGTDTQYF.

Regarding this clone: The sample holds other DNA sequences that translate to the same CDR3. The J gene is TRBJ2-7, the V gene TRBV2; 7 bases match TRBD1. CDR1 and CDR2 (germline): SNHLY, FYNNEI. With 1 base clipped from V and 2 bases from J, the junction kept 2 bases outside the gene matches. The CDR3 loop spans 14 amino acids. DNA for the CDR3: TGTGCCAGCAGTGAAGGGACAGGTCCCTACGAGCAGTACTTC. Protein: CASSEGTGPYEQYF.

There are a few counts of this clone. The chain is built from TRBV4-1 and TRBJ1-1; D remains ambiguous. CDR3 length: 13 residues. Trimming pared 1 base from V and 2 bases from J, leaving 5 bases between. Germline values: CDR1 MGHRA, CDR2 YSYEKL. CDR3 coding DNA: TGCGCCAGCAGCCAAGGAGTTAACACTGAAGCTTTCTTT. Encoded protein: CASSQGVNTEAFF.

The rearrangement uses TRBV9 and TRBJ1-4; D is ambiguous. The length of the CDR3 is 13 residues. Trimming pared 0 bases from V and 8 bases from J, leaving 8 bases between. Looked up from germline, CDR1 is SGDLS and CDR2 is YYNGEE. In DNA form, the CDR3 reads TGTGCCAGCAGCGTAGGGAATCGGGAAAAACTGTTTTTT. This sequence encodes CASSVGNREKLFF.

The chain combines TRBV9 with TRBJ1-4; the D is unclear. Germline loops: CDR1 SGDLS, CDR2 YYNGEE. With 3 bases removed from V and 7 bases from J, the gap between germline ends came to 13 bases. The CDR3 spans 14 residues. In nucleotides, the CDR3 is TGTGCCAGCAGCGCCGACCTTAGCGCTGAAAAACTGTTTTTT. Translated: CASSADLSAEKLFF.

V usage is TRBV5-6 and J usage is TRBJ2-5; D remains ambiguous. This CDR3 has 15 amino acids. Germline CDR1 is SGHDT and CDR2 is YYEEEE. Trimming took off 2 bases at V and 0 bases at J, with 11 bases between the two ends. CDR3 region: CASSFMAVYQETQYF. The CDR3, as DNA: TGTGCCAGCAGCTTCATGGCCGTGTACCAAGAGACCCAGTACTTC.

This chain links TRBV6-5 with TRBJ2-7, with unresolved D. The CDR3 runs to 11 residues. V was pared by 4 bases and J by 3 bases, with 4 bases between. Germline V gene data show CDR1 as MNHEY and CDR2 as SVGAGI. This chain's CDR3 is CASSWDYEQYF. DNA of the CDR3: TGTGCCAGCAGTTGGGACTACGAGCAGTACTTC.

V and J are TRBV13 and TRBJ1-1; 9 bases fit TRBD1. J was trimmed by 5 bases and V by 6 bases; bases with no gene match: 10. Germline values: CDR1 PRHDT, CDR2 FYEKMQ (reference sequence). This CDR3 comprises 15 residues. The CDR3 DNA is TGTGCCAGCAGACCTGCCGACAGGGGGGATACTGAAGCTTTCTTT. Residues: CASRPADRGDTEAFF.

The V and J genes are TRBV9 and TRBJ2-3, with 7 bases matching TRBD2. From germline, CDR1 is SGDLS and CDR2 YYNGEE. The J segment lost 6 bases and the V segment lost 0 bases, leaving 7 bases of the junction unmatched. The CDR3 totals 15 residues. CDR3 sequence: CASSVEGREWDTQYF. The DNA for the CDR3 is TGTGCCAGCAGCGTAGAGGGGCGGGAGTGGGATACGCAGTATTTT.

The CDR3 region has the DNA TGTGCCAGCAGTGAGTGGACAGGGCTTAACTATGGCTACACCTTC. It yields the protein CASSEWTGLNYGYTF. The chain uses TRBV6-1 and TRBJ1-2; 8 bases agree with TRBD1. J was trimmed by 1 base and V by 3 bases; bases with no gene match: 4. The CDR3 covers 15 residues. Germline CDR1 is MNHNS and CDR2 is SASEGT.

This clone was found a few times. The rearrangement links TRBV9 to TRBJ1-3; D is undetermined. V lost 6 bases and J lost 4, with 5 bases in between. The germline gives CDR1 SGDLS, CDR2 YYNGEE. This CDR3 spans 11 amino acids. In DNA, the CDR3 is TGTGCCAGCACACGGGGAAACACCATATATTTT. It specifies CASTRGNTIYF.

V gene TRBV27 combines with J gene TRBJ2-1; tentative D call: TRBD1 (6 bases). The V and J ends lost 7 bases and 12 bases respectively, with 16 bases between them. This CDR3 is built from 12 residues. Looked up from germline, CDR1 is MNHEY and CDR2 is SMNVEV (reference sequence). Here the CDR3 reads CASNSGGRGQFF. In DNA, the CDR3 is TGTGCCAGCAATAGTGGGGGCCGAGGGCAGTTCTTC.

The chain employs TRBV27 and TRBJ2-3; weak D call: TRBD2 (6 bases). Germline assignment: CDR1 MNHEY and CDR2 SMNVEV (reference sequence). CDR3 length: 11 amino acids. V gave up 3 bases and J gave up 9 bases, with 7 bases separating them. The CDR3 region is CASSLAGTQYF. The CDR3 nucleotides are TGTGCCAGCAGTTTGGCGGGGACGCAGTATTTT.

The chain combines TRBV6-6 with TRBJ1-6; D not resolved. Looked up from germline, CDR1 is MNHNY and CDR2 is SVGAGI (reference sequence). The CDR3 spans 13 residues. Trimming left V 8 bases short and J 6 bases short, with 11 bases between. The CDR3 DNA reads as TGTGCCAGCGCCGTGACCATTAATTCACCCCTCCACTTT. Amino acids: CASAVTINSPLHF.

J is TRBJ2-1 and V is TRBV14, with 9 positions matching TRBD1. The CDR3 spans 13 residues. V lost 9 bases, J lost 4 bases, and 4 bases stayed unmatched. Germline CDR1 and CDR2: SGHDN and FVKESK. This CDR3 reads CASTGTGYNEQFF. The CDR3, as DNA: TGTGCCAGTACCGGGACAGGGTACAATGAGCAGTTCTTC. Variable domain in full (rest from reference TRBV14 and TRBJ2-1): EAGVTQFPSHSVIEKGQTVTLRCDPISGHDNLYWYRRVMGKEIKFLLHFVKESKQDESGMPNNRFLAERTGGTYSTLKVQPAELEDSGVYFCASTGTGYNEQFFGPGTRLTVL.

This chain joins TRBV27 and TRBJ1-2; D is uncertain. Trimming cost V 5 bases and J 0 bases, with 13 bases left between them. The CDR3 has 15 residues. Germline CDR1 and CDR2: MNHEY and SMNVEV (reference sequence). CDR3 DNA sequence: TGTGCCAGCAGTCCCCGGGGAGGTGCTAACTATGGCTACACCTTC. It codes for CASSPRGGANYGYTF.

This sequence joins TRBV29-1 and TRBJ2-1; D is ambiguous. This CDR3 has 13 amino acids. Trimming left V 4 bases short and J 5 bases short, with 12 bases between. Germline CDR1 is SQVTM and CDR2 is ANQGSEA. The chain's CDR3 is CSVGWVGDNEQFF. The CDR3 DNA is TGCAGCGTTGGCTGGGTCGGCGACAATGAGCAGTTCTTC.

The rearrangement joins TRBV19 to TRBJ2-3; TRBD2 matches at 11 bases. The CDR3 contains 16 residues. V dropped 5 bases and J dropped 6; count of bases not matched to a gene: 10. Germline CDR1 reads LNHDA; CDR2 reads SQIVND (reference sequence). The CDR3 DNA reads TGTGCCAGTAGTCAGGGCCTAGCGGGAGGTCCGGATACGCAGTATTTT. Protein: CASSQGLAGGPDTQYF.

Relative to its sample, this clone is medium-sized. The chain recombines TRBV7-9 with TRBJ2-5; no definite D call. CDR1 is SEHNR and CDR2 is FQNEAQ in the germline V gene (reference sequence). There are 11 residues in the CDR3. Trimming removed 5 bases at V and 7 bases at J, with 8 bases between. In DNA form, the CDR3 reads TGTGCCAGCAGCCCAAGTGCGACCCAGTACTTC. Amino acid sequence: CASSPSATQYF.

The chain has TRBV7-9 and TRBJ1-2; 7 bases line up with TRBD1. V lost 0 bases to trimming and J lost 2 bases; unmatched junction nucleotides: 6. Per the germline V gene, CDR1 is SEHNR and CDR2 is FQNEAQ (reference sequence). The CDR3 extends over 16 amino acids. CDR3 in amino acids: CASSLAPEGGNYGYTF. CDR3 coding DNA: TGTGCCAGCAGCTTAGCCCCGGAAGGGGGCAACTATGGCTACACCTTC.

This clone was counted a single time. This rearrangement joins TRBV7-2 to TRBJ1-1, with D perhaps matching TRBD1 (5 bases). Germline-derived CDR1 and CDR2 are SGHTA and FQGNSA. The germline V and J ends were trimmed by 1 base and 4 bases, with 13 bases remaining between them. There are 15 residues in the CDR3. In DNA form, the CDR3 reads TGTGCCAGCAGCTTAGTAGCGGGGGTGGGCACTGAAGCTTTCTTT. Translation: CASSLVAGVGTEAFF.

The chain uses TRBV7-9 and TRBJ1-2; D is unresolved. The CDR3 runs 14 residues. Germline CDR1 reads SEHNR; CDR2 reads FQNEAQ (reference sequence). Trimming left V 5 bases short and J 2 bases short, with 12 bases between. This CDR3 is CASSPKTENYGYTF. DNA for the CDR3: TGTGCCAGCAGCCCAAAGACCGAGAACTATGGCTACACCTTC.